The 14 T cell receptor beta chains given below trace back to one sample, sequenced in a study of T cells in Graves' hyperthyroidism and ophthalmopathy. RNA transcripts gave rise to amplified TCR beta CDR3 regions. An initial round of RT-PCR targeting the TCR CDR3 relied on the HTBI primer set. TCRdb re-called the multiplex PCR reads with MiXCR, one entry per CDR3 protein. The sample shows fewer than 500,000 distinct CDR3 sequences, about 15% of them seen only once. Specimen: blood. The receptors come from a woman in her 30s with Graves' ophthalmopathy.

This clonotype was found many times. The chain combines TRBV25-1 with TRBJ2-3, with TRBD1 matching 8 bases. Germline trimming cut 10 bases from V and 6 bases from J; bases unmatched to any gene: 12. The germline CDR1 and CDR2 sequences are MGHDK and SYGVNS. The length of the CDR3 is 14 residues. CDR3 nucleotide sequence: TGTGCCACCTCACTGGCAGGGGGCTGGGATACGCAGTATTTT. Protein product: CATSLAGGWDTQYF.

This clonotype was counted at least ten times. V usage is TRBV12-3 or TRBV12-4 and J usage is TRBJ1-5; 7 bases align to TRBD1. V dropped 6 bases and J dropped 7; count of bases not matched to a gene: 9. The CDR3 loop spans 14 amino acids. This chain's CDR3 is CASSPGGVEQPQHF. The DNA for the CDR3 is TGTGCCAGCAGCCCAGGGGGTGTAGAACAGCCCCAGCATTTT.

The chain has TRBV28 and TRBJ2-2, with a tentative D call TRBD2 (5 bases). The V and J ends lost 5 bases and 7 bases respectively, with 14 bases between them. Germline V gene data show CDR1 as MDHEN and CDR2 as SYDVKM. This CDR3 is 14 amino acids long. The CDR3 DNA reads as TGTGCCAGCAGTATAGTTGGAGCGGTCGGGGAGCTGTTTTTT. Protein product: CASSIVGAVGELFF. Looking up the rest from reference TRBV28 and TRBJ2-2 gives the full variable domain: DVKVTQSSRYLVKRTGEKVFLECVQDMDHENMFWYRQDPGLGLRLIYFSYDVKMKEKGDIPEGYSVSREKKERFSLILESASTNQTSMYLCASSIVGAVGELFFGEGSRLTVL.

Ten or more counts support this clonotype. The chain is built from TRBV5-6 and TRBJ2-7; maybe TRBD2 (5 bases). The CDR3 sequence is 15 residues long. Germline CDR1 is SGHDT and CDR2 is YYEEEE. The V end was cut by 0 bases, the J end by 0 bases, with 10 bases between. CDR3: CASSLERRSSYEQYF. The CDR3, as DNA: TGTGCCAGCAGCTTGGAGCGGAGGAGCTCCTACGAGCAGTACTTC.

This clonotype occurred many times. The chain is built from TRBV5-1 and TRBJ2-7; the D call may be TRBD1 or TRBD2 (5 bases each). This CDR3 spans 14 amino acids. V gave up 2 bases and J gave up 4 bases, with 13 bases separating them. Germline-derived CDR1 and CDR2 are SGHRS and YFSETQ. In DNA, the CDR3 is TGCGCCAGCAGCTTAGGGACGGAACAATACGAGCAGTACTTC. Protein product: CASSLGTEQYEQYF.

This clonotype was detected many times. The rearrangement joins TRBV7-8 to TRBJ2-7, with D possibly being TRBD2 (6 bases). V was shortened by 4 bases and J by 3 bases, with 19 bases between the two germline ends. The CDR3 sequence is 16 residues long. From germline, CDR1 is SGHVS and CDR2 FQNEAQ. The CDR3 sequence is CASSSTVGGGHYEQYF. For the CDR3, the DNA is TGTGCCAGCAGCTCGACGGTGGGAGGCGGTCACTACGAGCAGTACTTC.

This clonotype occurred many times. The chain uses TRBV3-1 and TRBJ1-1, with D unresolved. CDR3 length: 15 amino acids. V was cut by 1 base and J by 0 bases, with 9 bases left in between. Germline V gene data show CDR1 as LGHDT and CDR2 as YNNKEL (reference sequence). CDR3 nucleotide sequence: TGTGCCAGCAGCCAAGGGGTGGATATGAACACTGAAGCTTTCTTT. This sequence encodes CASSQGVDMNTEAFF.

This clonotype was recorded many times. The chain employs TRBV3-1 and TRBJ1-5; D unclear. The CDR3 sequence is 13 residues long. Per the germline V gene, CDR1 is LGHDT and CDR2 is YNNKEL (reference sequence). Trimming removed 0 bases from V and 6 bases from J, with 6 bases in between. The CDR3 reads CASSQDLVQPQHF. The DNA of the CDR3 is TGTGCCAGCAGCCAAGATCTGGTTCAGCCCCAGCATTTT.

The sample holds a few counts of this clonotype. The chain has TRBV5-1 and TRBJ1-3; 7 nucleotides agree with TRBD1. The CDR3 loop spans 16 amino acids. V lost 2 bases and J lost 2; bases outside the gene matches: 7. Germline CDR1 SGHRS, CDR2 YFSETQ. CDR3 loop: CASSFSGGNPGNTIYF. CDR3 nucleotides: TGCGCCAGCAGCTTCTCAGGGGGTAATCCTGGAAACACCATATATTTT.

There are many counts of this clonotype. The V gene is TRBV5-1, the J gene TRBJ1-1; D remains unclear. This CDR3 region has 13 residues. CDR1 SGHRS and CDR2 YFSETQ come from the germline V gene. V shed 0 bases and J shed 3 bases, with 6 bases lying between them. CDR3 coding DNA: TGCGCCAGCAGCTTGGTAGGACACACTGAAGCTTTCTTT. This gives the protein CASSLVGHTEAFF.

The chain is built from TRBV6-1 and TRBJ2-5; a possible D gene is TRBD1 (6 bases). The CDR3 is 16 residues long. The V and J ends lost 5 bases and 4 bases respectively, with 20 bases between them. CDR1 MNHNS and CDR2 SASEGT come from the germline V gene. The DNA of the CDR3 is TGTGCCAGCAGTATGACAGGTGGCGGTAAGGGAGAGACCCAGTACTTC. It specifies CASSMTGGGKGETQYF.

CDR3 DNA: TGTGCCAGCAGCCAAGGGGGACAGGGTGGGGTTGAAAAACTGTTTTTT. Translated: CASSQGGQGGVEKLFF. The rearrangement joins TRBV3-1 to TRBJ1-4; 9 positions agree with TRBD1. Germline V gene data show CDR1 as LGHDT and CDR2 as YNNKEL (reference sequence). The CDR3 covers 16 residues. V trimming: 1 base; J trimming: 7 bases; junction bases outside the gene matches: 7.

A note on this clonotype: The junction shows a germline mismatch at one end, possibly a read error. The chain combines TRBV10-3 with TRBJ1-2, with D possibly matching TRBD1 (5 bases). CDR1 and CDR2 (germline): ENHRY, SYGVKD. The CDR3 totals 14 residues. The CDR3 loop reads CAISETQVNYGYTF. The CDR3 DNA is TGTGCCATTAGTGAAACACAGGTTAACTATGGCTACACCTTC.

In its sample, this clonotype was seen many times. This chain connects TRBV6-2 or TRBV6-3 to TRBJ2-1; maybe TRBD2 (5 bases). Trimming pared 7 bases from V and 7 bases from J, leaving 14 bases between. The CDR3 runs to 13 residues. Germline V gene lookup returns CDR1 MNHEY and CDR2 SVGEGT. In nucleotides, the CDR3 is TGTGCCAGCACCTATACTAGGGCTAATGAGCAGTTCTTC. This encodes CASTYTRANEQFF.